This TCR beta chain comes out of a study of T cell repertoires in cytomegalovirus infection. Study-level information: An indication of both CMV infection and matching HLA type came from public TCR beta signatures. General observations from the study: Totalled public TCR beta family frequency picked out people who carried CMV plus the relevant HLA. The response measured ex vivo was dominated by TCR beta clonotypes (HLA-C-restricted and CMV-specific).

The CDR3 contains 13 residues. V lost 1 base and J 5 bases, leaving 8 bases between the germline ends. Germline-derived CDR1 and CDR2 are SGHVS and FNYEAQ. This clonotype was recorded at least ten times. The target antigen is unknown. TCRdb used MiXCR to reprocess the reads, holding one entry per CDR3 protein. The table lists about 320,000 distinct CDR3 sequences, over 7.5% of them singletons. The V and J genes are TRBV7-6 and TRBJ2-5; D unclear. This TCR was sampled from a human donor in good health (CMV status not recorded). Some clones in this sample may be carry-over from other donors' samples. The specimen sequenced was PBMCs. The CDR3 is CASSLVVVETQYF. CDR3 sequence (DNA): TGTGCCAGCAGCTTAGTGGTAGTCGAGACCCAGTACTTC.